These 30 T cell receptor beta chains were all obtained from the same sample, sequenced in a study of T-cell memory formation after mild COVID-19. TCRdb ran MiXCR on the 5' RACE reads and lists one entry per CDR3 protein. The sample includes roughly 350,000 distinct CDR3 sequences, 25% to 30% seen only once; the top ten take roughly 13%. Sequenced sample: PBMCs or a T cell subset sorted from them (not recorded which). These receptors originate from an adult woman who had mild COVID-19 (a few samples of this study predate the infection). Cell type and time point are not known.

This clonotype was seen many times. The chain uses TRBV4-2 and TRBJ1-2, with 8 bases matching TRBD1. CDR1 is LGHNA and CDR2 is YNFKEQ in the germline V gene. V shed 0 bases, J shed 4 bases, and the junction held 10 bases outside the gene matches. The CDR3 is 17 residues long. CDR3 DNA sequence: TGTGCCAGCAGCCAAGAATGGGCAGGGGGCCACTCCTATGGCTACACCTTC. It codes for CASSQEWAGGHSYGYTF.

The V and J genes are TRBV7-9 and TRBJ2-3; D is possibly TRBD2 (5 bases). V lost 5 bases and J 8 bases, leaving 8 bases between the germline ends. Per germline, CDR1 SEHNR and CDR2 FQNEAQ (reference sequence). The CDR3 length is 11 residues. The DNA for the CDR3 is TGTGCCAGCAGCCCCGAGGGTACGCAGTATTTT. Translated, it gives CASSPEGTQYF.

A few counts support this clonotype. This sequence joins TRBV24-1 and TRBJ2-1; TRBD2 matches 10 bases. Germline CDR1 reads KGHDR; CDR2 reads SFDVKD. The junction had 10 bases not matched to a gene; V was cut back by 4 bases and J by 2 bases. The CDR3 spans 18 residues. The CDR3 region has the DNA TGTGCCACCAGTGACCCACCGGGACTAGCGAATACCTACAATGAGCAGTTCTTC. Protein sequence: CATSDPPGLANTYNEQFF.

CDR3 nucleotide sequence: TGTGCCAGCAGCCCCACTAGCGGGAGGGCCTACGAGCAGTACTTC. It is translated as CASSPTSGRAYEQYF. The J gene is TRBJ2-7, the V gene TRBV7-2, with TRBD2 identical over 13 bases. Germline CDR1 is SGHTA and CDR2 is FQGNSA. This CDR3 is built from 15 residues. Trimming removed 5 bases from V and 2 bases from J; junction bases left unmatched: 3.

The CDR3 loop is CASSSSKYQPNTGELFF. The CDR3 coding sequence is TGTGCCAGCAGCTCCTCCAAGTATCAGCCGAACACCGGGGAGCTGTTTTTT. The chain recombines TRBV7-9 with TRBJ2-2; D not certain. V was clipped by 4 bases and J by 0 bases, with 15 bases between them. CDR1 and CDR2 (germline): SEHNR, FQNEAQ (reference sequence). CDR3 size: 17 residues.

A single count supports this clonotype. V usage is TRBV6-2 or TRBV6-3 and J usage is TRBJ2-1; the match to TRBD2 covers 8 bases. Germline loops: CDR1 MNHEY, CDR2 SVGEGT. This CDR3 is 14 amino acids long. V was clipped by 4 bases and J by 10 bases; unmatched bases: 9. CDR3 nucleotides: TGTGCCAGCAGTTGGGGCACGGGACTAGGCGAGCAGTTCTTC. This sequence encodes CASSWGTGLGEQFF.

The J gene is TRBJ2-5, the V gene TRBV6-2 or TRBV6-3; D gene unclear. Germline CDR1 is MNHEY and CDR2 is SVGEGT. The CDR3 is made up of 12 amino acids. V lost 2 bases, J lost 5 bases, and 6 bases lay in between. The CDR3: CASSYGMETQYF. The CDR3 DNA reads TGTGCCAGCAGTTACGGAATGGAGACCCAGTACTTC.

V usage is TRBV24-1 and J usage is TRBJ1-5; D not certain. Germline-derived CDR1 and CDR2 are KGHDR and SFDVKD. V lost 4 bases, J lost 9 bases, and 12 bases lay in between. This CDR3 is 13 amino acids long. The DNA for the CDR3 is TGTGCCACCAGTGAGCTCAGTTCGGGGCCCCAGCATTTT. Its protein product is CATSELSSGPQHF.

This clonotype was counted many times. This sequence joins TRBV18 and TRBJ2-1; 9 bases align to TRBD2. V gave up 4 bases and J gave up 10 bases; unmatched junction bases: 5. CDR1 KGHSH and CDR2 LQKENI come from the germline V gene. The CDR3 has 13 residues. CDR3 region: CASSRNSGGEQFF. The CDR3 region has the DNA TGTGCCAGCTCACGGAACAGCGGGGGGGAGCAGTTCTTC.

This clonotype was seen only a few times. The chain couples TRBV6-6 to TRBJ2-5, with unresolved D. The germline V gene has CDR1 MNHNY and CDR2 SVGAGI (reference sequence). V was shortened by 4 bases and J by 0 bases, with 9 bases between the two germline ends. The CDR3 loop spans 14 amino acids. The CDR3 spells CASSSTPNQETQYF. CDR3 sequence (DNA): TGTGCCAGCAGTTCAACACCGAACCAAGAGACCCAGTACTTC.

There are many counts of this clonotype. The chain employs TRBV7-2 and TRBJ1-1, with D uncertain. V gave up 2 bases and J gave up 1 base, with 8 bases separating them. CDR1 and CDR2 from the germline V gene are SGHTA and FQGNSA. CDR3 size: 14 residues. CDR3 coding DNA: TGTGCCAGCAGCTTAAGACGAGGGAACACTGAAGCTTTCTTT. Residues: CASSLRRGNTEAFF. The whole variable domain, remainder taken from reference TRBV7-2 and TRBJ1-1, is GAGVSQSPSNKVTEKGKDVELRCDPISGHTALYWYRQSLGQGLEFLIYFQGNSAPDKSGLPSDRFSAERTGGSVSTLTIQRTQQEDSAVYLCASSLRRGNTEAFFGQGTRLTVV.

V is TRBV11-2 and J is TRBJ2-1; 7 bases fit TRBD1. The CDR3 has 15 amino acids. After removal of 1 base from V and 6 bases from J, the junction contained 6 bases not matched to a gene. CDR1 is SGHAT and CDR2 is FQNNGV in the germline V gene. For the CDR3, the DNA is TGTGCCAGCAGCTTAGCAGGGGGTAGTCCCAATGAGCAGTTCTTC. Translating it yields CASSLAGGSPNEQFF.

Here the CDR3 reads CASSASRREQYF. DNA for the CDR3: TGTGCCAGCAGTGCTTCGCGGCGGGAGCAGTACTTC. This chain joins TRBV12-3 or TRBV12-4 and TRBJ2-7; the D is unclear. Trimming pared 5 bases from V and 7 bases from J, leaving 12 bases between. This CDR3 comprises 12 residues.

The chain links TRBV3-1 to TRBJ1-4; no clear D gene. Germline CDR1 and CDR2: LGHDT and YNNKEL (reference sequence). The V and J ends lost 1 base and 8 bases respectively, with 5 bases between them. The CDR3 runs 12 residues. The CDR3 DNA is TGTGCCAGCAGCCAAGTACCAGAAAAACTGTTTTTT. This gives the protein CASSQVPEKLFF.

This clonotype was found a few times. The chain is built from TRBV7-9 and TRBJ2-1; 10 bases align to TRBD2. Germline V gene lookup returns CDR1 SEHNR and CDR2 FQNEAQ (reference sequence). CDR3 length: 17 amino acids. The V and J ends lost 5 bases and 9 bases, in that order; junction bases with no gene match: 16. CDR3 in DNA: TGTGCCAGCAGCCATAGCCTCGGGCTAGCGGGAGTTGGTGAGCAGTTCTTC. Its translation is CASSHSLGLAGVGEQFF.

The V and J genes are TRBV20-1 and TRBJ2-7, with a possible D match to TRBD1 (6 bases). The CDR3 totals 14 residues. V was cut by 3 bases and J by 4 bases, with 16 bases left in between. Germline-derived CDR1 and CDR2 are DFQATT and SNEGSKA (reference sequence). Written as DNA, the CDR3 is TGCAGTGCTAGGGTGACAGGTCTAGGGTACGAGCAGTACTTC. Its translation is CSARVTGLGYEQYF.

The chain uses TRBV30 and TRBJ2-1, with 7 bases matching TRBD2. CDR1 GTSNPN and CDR2 SVGIG come from the germline V gene (reference sequence). The ends lost 5 bases at V and 8 bases at J; junction bases unmatched: 9. CDR3 length: 13 amino acids. The CDR3 DNA follows: TGTGCCTGGGCCGGGACTACCCTCGATGAGCAGTTCTTC. Translated: CAWAGTTLDEQFF.

This clonotype appeared a few times. J is TRBJ2-1 and V is TRBV16, with 10 bases that match TRBD2. Germline trimming cut 2 bases from V and 4 bases from J; bases unmatched to any gene: 2. CDR1 KGHSY and CDR2 FQNENV come from the germline V gene. The CDR3 spans 15 residues. CDR3 bases: TGTGCCAGCAGCCAAGGAGCGGGGGGGTACAATGAGCAGTTCTTC. As protein: CASSQGAGGYNEQFF.

This clonotype was picked up one time. The chain combines TRBV2 with TRBJ1-5, with D possibly matching TRBD1 (6 bases). Germline values: CDR1 SNHLY, CDR2 FYNNEI. Trimming removed 7 bases at V and 0 bases at J, with 13 bases between. This CDR3 spans 15 amino acids. CDR3 sequence reads: CASTGNRASNQPQHF. CDR3 coding DNA: TGTGCCAGCACCGGCAACAGGGCTAGCAATCAGCCCCAGCATTTT.

This clonotype was counted only a few times. The gene calls are TRBV12-3 or TRBV12-4 and TRBJ2-3; 8 bases are shared with TRBD2. The CDR3 consists of 15 residues. The J segment lost 2 bases and the V segment lost 6 bases, leaving 7 bases of the junction unmatched. CDR3 loop: CASRPSGGLTDTQYF. CDR3 nucleotide sequence: TGTGCCAGCAGACCCAGCGGGGGCCTCACAGATACGCAGTATTTT.

This rearrangement joins TRBV24-1 to TRBJ2-5; 7 bases are shared with TRBD2. The germline V gene encodes CDR1 KGHDR and CDR2 SFDVKD. Trimming cost V 7 bases and J 0 bases; bases outside gene matches: 7. This CDR3 spans 15 amino acids. Written as DNA, the CDR3 is TGTGCCACCAGGGGTAGCGGGCCGTACCAAGAGACCCAGTACTTC. Amino acid sequence: CATRGSGPYQETQYF.

As to this clonotype: It may be a read error: a sequence one base away is much more abundant. The chain links TRBV20-1 to TRBJ2-4, with D possibly matching TRBD1 (5 bases). The V gene's germline CDR1 is DFQATT and CDR2 SNEGSKA (reference sequence). The length of the CDR3 is 17 residues. The CDR3, as DNA: TGCAGTGCTAGAGATATCGACAGACGGACCTGGGGAAACATTCGGTACTTC. This encodes CSARDIDRRTWGNIRYF.

The V call is TRBV29-1, the J call TRBJ2-5, with no clear D. With 5 bases removed from V and 5 bases from J, the gap between germline ends came to 9 bases. There are 11 residues in the CDR3. CDR1 is SQVTM, CDR2 ANQGSEA, per germline. The CDR3 DNA is TGCAGCGTTCCAGCACGGGAGACCCAGTACTTC. It codes for CSVPARETQYF.

The V gene is TRBV27, the J gene TRBJ2-1; TRBD1 matches at 7 bases. The CDR3 consists of 17 residues. V trimming: 5 bases; J trimming: 0 bases; junction bases outside the gene matches: 10. Germline V gene data show CDR1 as MNHEY and CDR2 as SMNVEV (reference sequence). CDR3 DNA sequence: TGTGCCAGCAGTCCGAGGGGACAGCTGAGCTCCTACAATGAGCAGTTCTTC. Encoded protein: CASSPRGQLSSYNEQFF.

The CDR3 sequence is CASSPRGTGGPGNQPQHF. CDR3 nucleotide sequence: TGTGCCAGCTCACCACGCGGGACAGGGGGGCCGGGCAATCAGCCCCAGCATTTT. The rearrangement joins TRBV18 to TRBJ1-5, with TRBD1 matching 11 bases. The CDR3 covers 18 residues. Trimming removed 1 base from V and 2 bases from J; junction bases left unmatched: 7. Germline CDR1 reads KGHSH; CDR2 reads LQKENI.

In its sample, this clonotype was seen a few times. The CDR3 protein is CASSPFKGANTEAFF. The CDR3 region has the DNA TGTGCCAGCTCACCCTTTAAGGGGGCGAACACTGAAGCTTTCTTT. The gene calls are TRBV18 and TRBJ1-1; TRBD1 matches at 7 bases. The length of the CDR3 is 15 residues. The junction had 5 bases not matched to a gene; V was cut back by 3 bases and J by 1 base. CDR1 is KGHSH, CDR2 LQKENI, per germline.

This chain links TRBV7-9 with TRBJ2-5; TRBD2 matches 9 bases. Germline CDR1 and CDR2: SEHNR and FQNEAQ (reference sequence). Trimming removed 4 bases from V and 4 bases from J; junction bases left unmatched: 7. The CDR3 is 15 residues long. Written as DNA, the CDR3 is TGTGCCAGCAGCTCGCGACTAGCGGACCCAGAGACCCAGTACTTC. Its protein is CASSSRLADPETQYF.

This clonotype was detected only a few times. The chain employs TRBV5-5 and TRBJ2-3, with D possibly TRBD2 on 6 matching bases. Germline V CDR1 and CDR2: SGHKS, YYEKEE (reference sequence). V was trimmed by 3 bases and J by 2 bases, leaving 13 bases between them. The CDR3 extends over 15 amino acids. The CDR3 sequence is CASSSGEPYTDTQYF. As DNA, the CDR3 is TGTGCCAGCAGCTCGGGGGAGCCCTACACAGATACGCAGTATTTT. The entire variable domain, with the rest obtained from reference TRBV5-5 and TRBJ2-3, is as follows: DAGVTQSPTHLIKTRGQQVTLRCSPISGHKSVSWYQQVLGQGPQFIFQYYEKEERGRGNFPDRFSARQFPNYSSELNVNALLLGDSALYLCASSSGEPYTDTQYFGPGTRLTVL.

This clonotype was counted a few times. This rearrangement joins TRBV7-9 to TRBJ2-7; the match to TRBD2 covers 12 bases. The V segment lost 5 bases and the J segment 0 bases; nucleotides outside the gene matches: 5. Germline V lookup: CDR1 SEHNR, CDR2 FQNEAQ (reference sequence). CDR3 length: 16 amino acids. The CDR3 DNA reads as TGTGCCAGCAGCGAACTAGCGGGGGGCCCCTCCTACGAGCAGTACTTC. It translates to CASSELAGGPSYEQYF.

The rearrangement links TRBV3-1 to TRBJ2-1; 7 positions agree with TRBD1. The CDR3 contains 15 residues. V dropped 4 bases and J dropped 6; count of bases not matched to a gene: 9. Per germline, CDR1 LGHDT and CDR2 YNNKEL (reference sequence). CDR3: CASSPGTVGLNEQFF. CDR3 sequence (DNA): TGTGCCAGCAGCCCCGGGACAGTTGGGCTCAATGAGCAGTTCTTC.